The clone carrying this TCR beta chain was detected ten times or more. These data come from a study of read filtering for tumor transcriptome and immune sequencing. Whole-study context: Mean patient age was approximately 66 years, range roughly 45 to 85; 16 to 20 male, more than 11 female.

This CDR3 comprises 11 residues. V dropped 6 bases and J dropped 10; count of bases not matched to a gene: 1. Germline V gene lookup returns CDR1 DFQATT and CDR2 SNEGSKA (reference sequence). From roughly 400 ng of RNA, a library with molecular barcoded alpha/delta and beta/gamma adaptors was made. TCRdb redid the calling of the reads with MiXCR, one entry per CDR3 protein. Altogether around 130,000 distinct CDR3 sequences are present, 13% being singletons, with the ten largest covering around 10%. This clonotype was obtained from a donor aged 40 or over with multiple myeloma. The chain recombines TRBV20-1 with TRBJ2-1, with 12 bases lining up with TRBD2. The specimen was a population of CD138-negative cells sorted from bone marrow. CDR3 region: CSAGTSGEQFF. DNA for the CDR3: TGCAGTGCGGGGACTAGCGGGGAGCAGTTCTTC.